This TCR beta chain comes out of a study of spatial heterogeneity in lung cancer. TCRdb ran MiXCR on the 5' RACE reads and lists one entry per CDR3 protein. Found here are fewer than 150,000 distinct CDR3 sequences, 9.5% to 14% of them singletons; the top ten hold less than 25%. Trimming cost V 5 bases and J 3 bases; bases outside gene matches: 5. This CDR3 contains 15 residues. Time point given: blood at routine non-recurrence follow-up after resection. This clonotype was seen many times. The receptor comes from a female donor with early-stage non-small cell lung cancer. Material: PBMCs, obtained at follow-up. The V call is TRBV12-3 or TRBV12-4, the J call TRBJ1-5; TRBD1 matches at 9 bases. CDR3 sequence reads: CASSRDRGYNQPQHF. Here the CDR3 DNA reads TGTGCCAGCAGTCGCGACAGGGGGTACAATCAGCCCCAGCATTTT.